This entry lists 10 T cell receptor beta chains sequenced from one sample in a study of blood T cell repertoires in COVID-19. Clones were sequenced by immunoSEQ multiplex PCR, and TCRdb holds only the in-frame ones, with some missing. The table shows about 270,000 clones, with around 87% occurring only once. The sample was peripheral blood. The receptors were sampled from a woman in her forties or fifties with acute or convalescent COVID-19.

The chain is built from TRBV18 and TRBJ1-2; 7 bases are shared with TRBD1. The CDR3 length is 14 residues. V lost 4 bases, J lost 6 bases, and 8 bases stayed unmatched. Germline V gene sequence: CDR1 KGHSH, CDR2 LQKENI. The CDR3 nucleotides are TGTGCCAGCTCACGATCGACAGGGTTAGATGGCTACACCTTC. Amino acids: CASSRSTGLDGYTF.

In nucleotides, the CDR3 is TGTGCCAGCACCTTTGGGGGGTACGGGACAGGCCCCGGGGAGCTGTTTTTT. Translating gives CASTFGGYGTGPGELFF. This chain joins TRBV5-4 and TRBJ2-2; 8 nucleotides line up with TRBD1. The V and J ends lost 6 bases and 6 bases, in that order; junction bases with no gene match: 16. CDR3 length: 17 amino acids. CDR1 and CDR2 (germline): SGHNT, YYREEE (reference sequence).

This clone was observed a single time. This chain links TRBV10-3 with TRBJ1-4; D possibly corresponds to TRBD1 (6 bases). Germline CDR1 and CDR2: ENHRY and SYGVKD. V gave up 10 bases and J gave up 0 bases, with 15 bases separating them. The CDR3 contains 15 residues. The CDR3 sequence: CATTGGPATNEKLFF. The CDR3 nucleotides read TGTGCCACGACAGGAGGACCCGCAACTAATGAAAAACTGTTTTTT.

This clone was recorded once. CDR3 nucleotide sequence: TGTGCCAGCAGACGGGACAGGTCACCCCTCCACTTT. This translates into CASRRDRSPLHF. The chain has TRBV12-3 or TRBV12-4 and TRBJ1-6; TRBD1 matches 8 bases. CDR3 length: 12 amino acids. V gave up 6 bases and J gave up 10 bases; unmatched junction bases: 2.

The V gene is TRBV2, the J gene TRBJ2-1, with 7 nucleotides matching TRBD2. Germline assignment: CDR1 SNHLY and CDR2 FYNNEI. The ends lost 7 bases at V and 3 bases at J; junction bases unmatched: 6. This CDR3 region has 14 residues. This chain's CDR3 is CASKRASGYNEQFF. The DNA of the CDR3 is TGTGCCAGCAAACGGGCTAGCGGCTACAATGAGCAGTTCTTC.

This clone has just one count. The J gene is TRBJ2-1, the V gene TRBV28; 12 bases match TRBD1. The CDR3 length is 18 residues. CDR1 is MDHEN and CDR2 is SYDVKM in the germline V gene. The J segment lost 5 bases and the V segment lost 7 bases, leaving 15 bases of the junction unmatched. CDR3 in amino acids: CASKPGQGAYLFNNEQFF. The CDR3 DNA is TGTGCCAGCAAACCGGGACAGGGGGCGTATTTATTTAACAATGAGCAGTTCTTC.

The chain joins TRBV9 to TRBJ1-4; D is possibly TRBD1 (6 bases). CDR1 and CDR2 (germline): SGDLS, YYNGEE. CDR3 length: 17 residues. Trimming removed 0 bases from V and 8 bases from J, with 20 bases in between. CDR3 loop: CASSVDLWSGTTEKLFF. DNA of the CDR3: TGTGCCAGCAGCGTAGACCTCTGGTCCGGGACAACGGAAAAACTGTTTTTT.

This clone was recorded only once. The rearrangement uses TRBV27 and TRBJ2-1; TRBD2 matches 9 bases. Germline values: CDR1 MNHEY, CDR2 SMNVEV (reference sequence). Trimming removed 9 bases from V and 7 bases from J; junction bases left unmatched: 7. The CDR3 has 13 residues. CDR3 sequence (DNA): TGTGCCAGTAGCGGGGGCCCCCTTAATGAGCAGTTCTTC. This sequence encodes CASSGGPLNEQFF.

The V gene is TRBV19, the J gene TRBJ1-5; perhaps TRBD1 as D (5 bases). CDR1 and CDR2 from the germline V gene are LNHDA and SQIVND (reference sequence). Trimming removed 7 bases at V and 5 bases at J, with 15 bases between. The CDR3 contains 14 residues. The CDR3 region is CASTDIGQDQPQHF. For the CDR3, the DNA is TGTGCCAGTACCGATATAGGACAAGATCAGCCCCAGCATTTT.

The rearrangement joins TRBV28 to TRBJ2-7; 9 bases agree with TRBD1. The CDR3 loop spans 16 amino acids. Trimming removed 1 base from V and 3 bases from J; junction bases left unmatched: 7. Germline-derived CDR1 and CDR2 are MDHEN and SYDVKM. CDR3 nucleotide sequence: TGTGCCAGCAGTTTATTACCGGGACAGGGAATCTACGAGCAGTACTTC. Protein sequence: CASSLLPGQGIYEQYF. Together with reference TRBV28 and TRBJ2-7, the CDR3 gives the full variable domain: DVKVTQSSRYLVKRTGEKVFLECVQDMDHENMFWYRQDPGLGLRLIYFSYDVKMKEKGDIPEGYSVSREKKERFSLILESASTNQTSMYLCASSLLPGQGIYEQYFGPGTRLTVT.